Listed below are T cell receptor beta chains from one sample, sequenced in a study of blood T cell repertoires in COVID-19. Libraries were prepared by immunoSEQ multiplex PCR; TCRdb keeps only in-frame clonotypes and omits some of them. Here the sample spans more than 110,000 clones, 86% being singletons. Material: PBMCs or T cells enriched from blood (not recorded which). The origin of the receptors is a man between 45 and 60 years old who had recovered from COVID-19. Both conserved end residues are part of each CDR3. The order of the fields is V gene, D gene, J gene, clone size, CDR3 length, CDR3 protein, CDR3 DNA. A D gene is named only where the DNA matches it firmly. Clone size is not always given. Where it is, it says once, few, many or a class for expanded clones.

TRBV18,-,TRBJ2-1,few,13,CASTTSIGNEQFF,TGTGCCAGCACGACTAGTATTGGCAATGAGCAGTTCTTC
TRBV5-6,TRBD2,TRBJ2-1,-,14,CASRPSGRVGEQFF,TGTGCCAGCAGACCGAGCGGGAGGGTCGGTGAGCAGTTCTTC
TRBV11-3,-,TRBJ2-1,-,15,CASSPNWGAYNEQFF,TGTGCCAGCAGCCCCAATTGGGGAGCTTACAATGAGCAGTTCTTC
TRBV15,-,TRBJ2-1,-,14,CATSYQGLNNEQFF,TGTGCCACCAGCTACCAAGGACTAAACAATGAGCAGTTCTTC
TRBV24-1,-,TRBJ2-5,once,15,CATSPGGRTQETQYF,TGTGCCACCAGTCCCGGCGGAAGAACGCAAGAGACCCAGTACTTC
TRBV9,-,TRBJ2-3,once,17,CASSVGSGGKWEDTQYF,TGTGCCAGCAGCGTAGGCTCGGGGGGCAAGTGGGAAGATACGCAGTATTTT
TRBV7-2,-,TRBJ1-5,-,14,CASSWDIRNQPQHF,TGTGCCAGCAGCTGGGACATCCGAAATCAGCCCCAGCATTTT
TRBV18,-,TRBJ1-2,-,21,CASSPRTNHHMAGNSNYGYTF,TGTGCCAGCTCACCACGAACGAATCACCACATGGCAGGAAACTCTAACTATGGCTACACCTTC
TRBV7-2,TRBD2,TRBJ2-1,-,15,CASSHGLARYNEQFF,TGTGCCAGCAGTCATGGACTAGCGAGGTACAATGAGCAGTTCTTC
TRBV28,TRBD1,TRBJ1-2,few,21,CASSLFGRWFRTGGENYGYTF,TGTGCCAGCAGTTTATTCGGCCGGTGGTTCAGGACAGGGGGCGAGAACTATGGCTACACCTTC
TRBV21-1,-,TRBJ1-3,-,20,CASSKEEGQGRHKSGNTIYF,TGTGCCAGCAGCAAAGAAGAGGGACAGGGGAGGCACAAGTCTGGAAACACCATATATTTT
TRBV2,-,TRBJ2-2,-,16,CASSEQGPFGTGELFF,TGTGCCAGCAGTGAGCAGGGTCCGTTTGGAACCGGGGAGCTGTTTTTT
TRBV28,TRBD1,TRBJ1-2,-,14,CAIESRTGAYGYTF,TGTGCCATTGAAAGTCGGACAGGGGCCTATGGCTACACCTTC
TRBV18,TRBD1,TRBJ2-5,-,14,CASQGQGGQETQYF,TGTGCCAGCCAGGGACAGGGAGGGCAAGAGACCCAGTACTTC
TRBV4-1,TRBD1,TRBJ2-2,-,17,CASSQEWGQGLSGELFF,TGCGCCAGCAGCCAAGAGTGGGGACAGGGCCTCTCCGGGGAGCTGTTTTTT
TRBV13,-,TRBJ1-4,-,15,CASSLGQGENEKLFF,TGTGCCAGCAGCTTAGGACAGGGAGAGAATGAAAAACTGTTTTTT
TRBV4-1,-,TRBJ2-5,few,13,CASSPDNQETQYF,TGCGCCAGCAGCCCCGACAATCAGGAGACCCAGTACTTC
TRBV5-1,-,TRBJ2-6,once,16,CASSLEIGTGANVLTF,TGCGCCAGCAGCTTGGAGATCGGGACAGGGGCCAACGTCCTGACTTTC
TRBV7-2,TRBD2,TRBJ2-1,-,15,CASSLAGLAANEQFF,TGTGCCAGCAGCTTAGCAGGACTAGCGGCAAATGAGCAGTTCTTC
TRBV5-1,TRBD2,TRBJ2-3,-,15,CASSRSGRDTDTQYF,TGCGCCAGCAGCCGTAGCGGGAGAGACACAGATACGCAGTATTTT
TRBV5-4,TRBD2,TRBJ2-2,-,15,CASGRGGRNTGELFF,TGTGCCAGCGGCCGGGGGGGGCGGAACACCGGGGAGCTGTTTTTT
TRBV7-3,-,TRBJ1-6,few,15,CASSLSAGTPSPLHF,TGTGCCAGCAGCTTATCGGCGGGGACCCCTTCACCCCTCCACTTT
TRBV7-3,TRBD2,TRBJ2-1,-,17,CASSLTPGLAGKNEQFF,TGTGCCAGCAGCTTAACCCCTGGGCTAGCGGGAAAAAATGAGCAGTTCTTC
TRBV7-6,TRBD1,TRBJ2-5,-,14,CASSPEGQGATQYF,TGTGCCAGCAGCCCCGAGGGACAGGGGGCGACCCAGTACTTC
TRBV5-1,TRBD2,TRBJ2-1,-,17,CASSPRSSGGLYNEQFF,TGCGCCAGCAGCCCCCGTTCTAGCGGGGGGCTATACAATGAGCAGTTCTTC
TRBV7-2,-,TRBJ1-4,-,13,CASSLAVSGKLFF,TGTGCCAGCAGCTTAGCCGTATCGGGAAAACTGTTTTTT
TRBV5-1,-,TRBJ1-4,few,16,CASSLGGQSTNEKLFF,TGCGCCAGCAGCTTGGGGGGGCAGTCAACTAATGAAAAACTGTTTTTT
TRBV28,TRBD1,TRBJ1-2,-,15,CASSIPTGFGYGYTF,TGTGCCAGCAGTATACCGACAGGGTTCGGCTATGGCTACACCTTC